These T cell receptor beta chains were read from a single sample in a study of control samples from healthy donors and cancer patients. This table comes from immunoSEQ multiplex PCR, and its TCRdb copy is limited to in-frame clones, with some not included. The sample carries around 150,000 clones, around 90% recorded once. The sample taken for sequencing was blood. The receptor set was obtained from a man in his thirties or forties in good health. Each CDR3 is given with its conserved first and last residue. A D gene is named only where the DNA matches it firmly. Only part of the rows carry a size: once, few, many, or a class if the clone is expanded.

D: NA; V: TRBV5-6; J: TRBJ1-6; size: NA; CDR3: CASSLRVPRARDSPLHF; DNA: TGTGCCAGCAGCTTAAGGGTACCCAGGGCCAGGGATTCACCCCTCCACTTT
D: NA; V: TRBV20-1; J: TRBJ2-3; size: NA; CDR3: CSARDRQGVGF; DNA: TGCAGTGCTAGAGATCGGCAGGGAGTAGGTTTT
D: TRBD1; V: TRBV7-9; J: TRBJ1-3; size: NA; CDR3: CASSQQGNTIYF; DNA: TGTGCCAGCAGCCAACAGGGGAACACCATATATTTT
D: NA; V: TRBV5-1; J: TRBJ1-4; size: NA; CDR3: CASSLGAPAEFEKLFF; DNA: TGCGCCAGCAGCTTGGGAGCACCGGCGGAATTTGAAAAACTGTTTTTT
D: NA; V: TRBV7-8; J: TRBJ1-2; size: NA; CDR3: CASSPWEQDYGYTF; DNA: TGTGCCAGCAGCCCGTGGGAGCAGGACTATGGCTACACCTTC
D: NA; V: TRBV13; J: TRBJ1-2; size: NA; CDR3: CASSLGRRGYTF; DNA: TGTGCCAGCAGCTTAGGCCGGCGGGGCTACACCTTC
D: NA; V: TRBV29-1; J: TRBJ1-1; size: NA; CDR3: CSVDDWGNTEAFF; DNA: TGCAGCGTTGATGATTGGGGGAACACTGAAGCTTTCTTT
D: NA; V: TRBV29-1; J: TRBJ1-2; size: NA; CDR3: CSVSRTDYGYTF; DNA: TGCAGCGTGAGTAGGACTGACTATGGCTACACCTTC
D: NA; V: TRBV11-2; J: TRBJ2-7; size: NA; CDR3: CASSLDTPLEQYF; DNA: TGTGCCAGCAGCTTAGATACCCCTCTCGAGCAGTACTTC
D: TRBD1; V: TRBV5-1; J: TRBJ1-2; size: NA; CDR3: CASSFGGTANYGYTF; DNA: TGCGCCAGCAGCTTTGGCGGGACAGCTAACTATGGCTACACCTTC
D: NA; V: TRBV9; J: TRBJ2-5; size: NA; CDR3: CASSVRDIQETQYF; DNA: TGTGCCAGCAGCGTCAGGGACATCCAAGAGACCCAGTACTTC
D: TRBD1; V: TRBV3-1/TRBV3-2; J: TRBJ1-4; size: few; CDR3: CASSRSLRIGQGGEKLFF; DNA: TGTGCCAGCAGCCGCTCATTACGAATTGGACAGGGAGGGGAAAAACTGTTTTTT
D: TRBD2; V: TRBV7-2; J: TRBJ2-3; size: once; CDR3: CASSLASTSGGRQDTQYF; DNA: TGTGCCAGCAGCTTAGCGTCGACTAGCGGGGGGCGGCAAGATACGCAGTATTTT
D: TRBD1; V: TRBV25-1; J: TRBJ2-7; size: NA; CDR3: CASSETDRPNRYEQYF; DNA: TGTGCCAGCAGTGAGACGGACAGGCCGAATCGATACGAGCAGTACTTC
D: NA; V: TRBV25-1; J: TRBJ2-7; size: NA; CDR3: CASGRSGGRYEQYF; DNA: TGTGCCAGCGGTCGGTCAGGCGGAAGGTACGAGCAGTACTTC
D: NA; V: TRBV7-9; J: TRBJ2-7; size: NA; CDR3: CASSLDWESSYEQYF; DNA: TGTGCCAGCAGCTTGGATTGGGAAAGCTCCTACGAGCAGTACTTC
D: TRBD2; V: TRBV7-2; J: TRBJ2-2; size: NA; CDR3: CASSPWTSGRETGELFF; DNA: TGTGCCAGCAGCCCGTGGACTAGCGGTCGGGAAACCGGGGAGCTGTTTTTT
D: TRBD1; V: TRBV11-3; J: TRBJ1-3; size: NA; CDR3: CASSPQGPGNTIYF; DNA: TGTGCCAGCAGCCCACAGGGGCCGGGAAACACCATATATTTT
D: TRBD1; V: TRBV5-5; J: TRBJ1-4; size: NA; CDR3: CASSLGGDEKLFF; DNA: TGTGCCAGCAGCTTAGGGGGCGATGAAAAACTGTTTTTT
D: NA; V: TRBV15; J: TRBJ1-3; size: once; CDR3: CATSRGDTGNTIYF; DNA: TGTGCCACCAGCAGAGGGGACACTGGAAACACCATATATTTT
D: TRBD1; V: TRBV7-2; J: TRBJ1-5; size: NA; CDR3: CASSPLGQLISNQPQHF; DNA: TGTGCCAGCAGCCCCCTGGGACAGCTAATTAGCAATCAGCCCCAGCATTTT
D: TRBD2; V: TRBV24-1; J: TRBJ2-1; size: NA; CDR3: CATSDPLASSYNEQFF; DNA: TGTGCCACCAGTGATCCACTAGCGAGCTCCTACAATGAGCAGTTCTTC
D: TRBD1; V: TRBV5-1; J: TRBJ1-1; size: NA; CDR3: CASSFGQGPNTEAFF; DNA: TGCGCCAGCAGCTTCGGACAGGGCCCGAACACTGAAGCTTTCTTT
D: TRBD2; V: TRBV5-4; J: TRBJ2-3; size: NA; CDR3: CASSLVSGGADTQYF; DNA: TGTGCCAGCAGCTTAGTTAGCGGGGGTGCAGATACGCAGTATTTT
D: NA; V: TRBV7-3; J: TRBJ2-7; size: NA; CDR3: CASSLTRAGREQYF; DNA: TGTGCCAGCAGCTTAACTCGTGCAGGCCGCGAGCAGTACTTC
D: NA; V: TRBV5-1; J: TRBJ1-3; size: NA; CDR3: CASSSTGTGNTIYF; DNA: TGCGCCAGCAGTTCCACAGGTACCGGAAACACCATATATTTT
D: TRBD1; V: TRBV19; J: TRBJ2-3; size: NA; CDR3: CASSWQGGTDTQYF; DNA: TGTGCCAGTAGCTGGCAGGGGGGCACAGATACGCAGTATTTT
D: TRBD1; V: TRBV7-3; J: TRBJ1-5; size: NA; CDR3: CASSRRTGRKVSNQPQHF; DNA: TGTGCCAGCAGCAGAAGGACAGGAAGGAAAGTTAGCAATCAGCCCCAGCATTTT